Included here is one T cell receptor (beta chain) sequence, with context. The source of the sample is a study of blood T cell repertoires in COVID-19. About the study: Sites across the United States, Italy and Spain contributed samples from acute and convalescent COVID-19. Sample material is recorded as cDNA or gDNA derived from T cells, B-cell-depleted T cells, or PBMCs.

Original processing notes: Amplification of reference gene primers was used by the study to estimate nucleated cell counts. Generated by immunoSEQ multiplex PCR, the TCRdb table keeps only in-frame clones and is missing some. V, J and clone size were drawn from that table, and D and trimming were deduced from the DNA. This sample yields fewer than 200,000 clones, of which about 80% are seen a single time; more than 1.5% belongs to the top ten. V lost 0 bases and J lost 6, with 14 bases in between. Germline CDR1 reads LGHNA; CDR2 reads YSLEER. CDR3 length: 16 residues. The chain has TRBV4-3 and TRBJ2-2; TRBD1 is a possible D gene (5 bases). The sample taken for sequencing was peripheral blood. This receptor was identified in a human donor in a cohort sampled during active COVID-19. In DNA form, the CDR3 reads TGCGCCAGCAGCCAAGATCGACAGCAGGGTTCCGGGGAGCTGTTTTTT. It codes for CASSQDRQQGSGELFF.